The clone carrying this TCR beta chain was seen ten or more times. TCRdb processed the 5' RACE reads anew with MiXCR; each CDR3 protein has one entry. The table records roughly 46,000 distinct CDR3 sequences, almost 5.5% of them present only once. This specimen comes from a study of early T cells in non-severe SARS-CoV-2 infection. Germline lookup yields CDR1 SQVTM and CDR2 ANQGSEA. Germline trimming cut 5 bases from V and 3 bases from J; bases unmatched to any gene: 16. The CDR3 is made up of 17 amino acids. This TCR was recovered from an adult who was a healthcare worker with PCR-confirmed SARS-CoV-2 infection or an uninfected control (not recorded which). The J gene is TRBJ2-7, the V gene TRBV29-1; 10 nucleotides match TRBD1. The sequencing used whole blood, collected at baseline. The CDR3 loop reads CSVSGVPGTGVDYEQYF. DNA of the CDR3: TGCAGCGTTTCAGGGGTCCCTGGGACAGGGGTGGACTACGAGCAGTACTTC.